A single sample is the source of the 12 T cell receptor beta chains below, sequenced in a study of T cells in Graves' hyperthyroidism and ophthalmopathy (dated by TCRdb to the late 2010s). Library creation used multiplex PCR. Sequenced on an Illumina HiSeq 2000. Amplification of TCR beta CDR3 regions was carried out from RNA transcripts. A first-round RT-PCR of the TCR CDR3 used the HTBI primer set with the Qiagen OneStep RT-PCR kit. TCRdb took the public reads, trimmed them with fastp at Q25, ran MiXCR for clone calling and kept in-frame beta chains. Each record represents a unique CDR3 protein, reported with the most common genes and DNA among its rows. The sample includes more than 300,000 distinct CDR3 sequences, with approximately 13% observed a single time. The ten biggest clones cover over 8.5% of the sample. The specimen sequenced was blood. Receptors originate from a woman between 18 and 29 years old with Graves' hyperthyroidism.

This clonotype has ten or more counts. J is TRBJ1-1 and V is TRBV5-1; D remains ambiguous. This CDR3 is 11 amino acids long. From germline, CDR1 is SGHRS and CDR2 YFSETQ. Deletions cut 8 bases from V and 2 bases from J, with 7 bases between. CDR3 loop: CASAGNTEAFF. The CDR3 coding sequence is TGCGCCAGTGCCGGAAACACTGAAGCTTTCTTT.

This clonotype was recorded many times. V usage is TRBV20-1 and J usage is TRBJ1-1, with unresolved D. From germline, CDR1 is DFQATT and CDR2 SNEGSKA (reference sequence). With 0 bases removed from V and 1 base from J, the gap between germline ends came to 6 bases. CDR3 length: 13 residues. The CDR3, as DNA: TGCAGTGCTAGAGAGAATACGAACACTGAAGCTTTCTTT. Translating gives CSARENTNTEAFF.

About this clonotype itself: A much more abundant neighbour one base away suggests this may be a read error. V is TRBV13 and J is TRBJ2-5, with D perhaps TRBD1 or TRBD2 (5 bases each). The CDR3 has 13 amino acids. From germline, CDR1 is PRHDT and CDR2 FYEKMQ (reference sequence). CDR3 in DNA: TGTGCCAGCAGCCGGGACGATCGGGCGACCCAGCACTTC. It translates to CASSRDDRATQHF.

This clonotype has just a few counts. The chain uses TRBV29-1 and TRBJ1-5; D is uncertain. This CDR3 contains 12 residues. V was shortened by 4 bases and J by 6 bases, with 10 bases between the two germline ends. From germline, CDR1 is SQVTM and CDR2 ANQGSEA. CDR3 amino acids: CSVGGESQPQHF. CDR3 nucleotide sequence: TGCAGCGTTGGCGGGGAAAGTCAGCCCCAGCATTTT.

This clonotype has ten or more counts. This rearrangement joins TRBV7-9 to TRBJ2-1; perhaps TRBD1 as D (6 bases). V was clipped by 2 bases and J by 5 bases, with 16 bases between them. Germline loops: CDR1 SEHNR, CDR2 FQNEAQ (reference sequence). The CDR3 spans 16 residues. CDR3 sequence (DNA): TGTGCCAGCAGCTTATGGGGCAGGGGAGTCGACAATGAGCAGTTCTTC. Translation gives CASSLWGRGVDNEQFF.

The chain carries TRBV20-1 and TRBJ2-1, with D tentatively TRBD2 (6 bases). The CDR3 covers 15 residues. V was cut by 2 bases and J by 7 bases, with 18 bases left in between. The germline V gene encodes CDR1 DFQATT and CDR2 SNEGSKA (reference sequence). CDR3 coding DNA: TGCAGTGCTAGACCAAGCCCACAGGCGGGGAATGAGCAGTTCTTC. Its protein product is CSARPSPQAGNEQFF.

V gene TRBV20-1 combines with J gene TRBJ2-3, with a weak D call TRBD1 (6 bases). The CDR3 consists of 15 residues. CDR1 DFQATT and CDR2 SNEGSKA come from the germline V gene (reference sequence). Trimming took off 5 bases at V and 2 bases at J, with 17 bases between the two ends. The CDR3 bases are TGCAGTGCTGCCCCCGGGACATTTGCCACAGATACGCAGTATTTT. It specifies CSAAPGTFATDTQYF.

This clonotype was seen repeatedly, ten times or more. The V call is TRBV18, the J call TRBJ2-6; the D is unclear. Trimming took off 6 bases at V and 5 bases at J, with 14 bases between the two ends. The length of the CDR3 is 15 residues. The germline V gene encodes CDR1 KGHSH and CDR2 LQKENI. In nucleotides, the CDR3 is TGTGCCAGCTCCGCACCCCTGGAGCGGGCCAACGTCCTGACTTTC. It yields the protein CASSAPLERANVLTF.

This clonotype has a count of ten or more. This chain connects TRBV6-1 to TRBJ1-1; D might be TRBD1 (5 bases). Trimming took 5 bases from V and 1 from J, leaving 20 bases between them. The germline gives CDR1 MNHNS, CDR2 SASEGT. The CDR3 is 17 residues long. CDR3 DNA sequence: TGTGCCAGCAGTTTCTTTCCCCCCGACGGGGGGAACACTGAAGCTTTCTTT. Its protein is CASSFFPPDGGNTEAFF.

This clonotype was found many times. The chain carries TRBV12-3 or TRBV12-4 and TRBJ1-1; possible D gene TRBD1, 5 bases. V was shortened by 3 bases and J by 11 bases, with 10 bases between the two germline ends. This CDR3 has 11 amino acids. The DNA for the CDR3 is TGTGCCAGCAGTTTCGGCCGGGGGGCTTTCTTT. Amino acid sequence: CASSFGRGAFF.

This clonotype was detected many times. The genes are TRBV6-2 or TRBV6-3 and TRBJ1-2; D not resolved. Germline V gene data show CDR1 as MNHEY and CDR2 as SVGEGT. The germline V and J ends were trimmed by 6 bases and 0 bases, with 17 bases remaining between them. The CDR3 is made up of 16 amino acids. CDR3 amino acids: CASRKWEREANYGYTF. DNA of the CDR3: TGTGCCAGCAGAAAGTGGGAACGGGAAGCTAACTATGGCTACACCTTC.

This clonotype was seen many times. The chain joins TRBV6-1 to TRBJ1-1; TRBD1 agrees at 7 bases. Germline assignment: CDR1 MNHNS and CDR2 SASEGT. This CDR3 comprises 14 residues. V gave up 5 bases and J gave up 2 bases; unmatched junction bases: 5. CDR3 protein: CASSYGTANTEAFF. CDR3 coding DNA: TGTGCCAGCAGTTACGGGACAGCTAACACTGAAGCTTTCTTT.